This TCR beta chain came from a study of molecular identifiers for immune sequencing clone quantification. Study-level results: Effector cells kept over 98% of their molecules in clones above 20 RNA copies, while naive cells kept under 1% there. Detecting spiked Jurkat TCR RNA from one cell among some 990,000 naive cells was reportedly possible.

TCRdb independently ran MiXCR on the PCR reads; one entry per CDR3 protein. The sample shows 45,000 to 60,000 distinct CDR3 sequences, approximately 40% of them seen only once. CDR1 SGHVS and CDR2 FQNEAQ come from the germline V gene. CDR3 length equals 15 residues. The V gene end was trimmed by 5 bases and the J gene end by 5 bases; junction bases not matched to a gene: 8. This clonotype occurred many times. What it recognizes is unknown. Naive CD8 libraries were made from about 20,000 to 1,000,000 sorted cells, and they used 10%, 30% or 50% RNA. This rearrangement joins TRBV7-8 to TRBJ1-4; 7 positions agree with TRBD1. What was sequenced was naive CD8+ T cells from blood, with Jurkat cell RNA spiked in. Specified subset: FACS-sorted CD8+CD4-CCR7+CD45RA+ naive T cells. The clonotype comes from a human donor in good health. Some libraries in this study had Jurkat cell RNA spiked in. This CDR3 reads CASSPTQGSNEKLFF. CDR3 sequence (DNA): TGTGCCAGCAGCCCTACACAGGGGTCAAATGAAAAACTGTTTTTT.